A selection of T cell receptor beta chains follows, all from one sample in a study of blood T cell repertoires in COVID-19. Only in-frame clones appear in the TCRdb table, and some are missing; sequencing was by immunoSEQ multiplex PCR. The sample yields fewer than 200,000 clones, about 83% seen once. The sample taken for sequencing was peripheral blood. The receptors originated from a woman aged 70 to 79 with COVID-19, enrolled during active disease. The CDR3 runs from the conserved cysteine through the conserved F or W.

>TRBV19|TRBJ2-7
CASSIGHNYEQYF
>TRBV11-3|TRBJ1-1
CASSFGTVTEAFF
>TRBV29-1|TRBJ2-3
CSVASTQGADTQYF
>TRBV29-1|TRBJ1-4
CSVRQGASSNEKLFF
>TRBV19|TRBJ1-2
CASRDLGSYGYTF
>TRBV18|TRBJ1-1
CASSRLQGSPEAFF
>TRBV28|TRBJ1-1
CAIYRMNTEAFF
>TRBV25-1|TRBJ1-6
CASSERQGNSPLHF
>TRBV12-3/TRBV12-4|TRBJ2-5
CASSLGPQVQYF
>TRBV24-1|TRBJ2-2
CATSDPTGSTGELFF
>TRBV7-2|TRBJ1-1
CASSPRTGRNTEAFF
>TRBV27|TRBJ1-1
CASSLRQDTEAFF
>TRBV2|TRBJ2-7
CASSVFRLPSGEQYF
>TRBV29-1|TRBJ2-3
CSAFDRNTDTQYF
>TRBV29-1|TRBJ2-2
CSGGTGTGGELFF
>TRBV27|TRBJ2-7
CASSFGGDSYEQYF
>TRBV6-5|TRBJ2-5
CASSPGGGQETQYF
>TRBV18|TRBJ2-3
CASSPRGQSTDTQYF
>TRBV4-1|TRBJ2-2
CASSQYFSVSGRAGTGELFF
>TRBV29-1|TRBJ1-5
CSVSTDRGPQHF
>TRBV5-4|TRBJ1-4
CASSQHWPDEKLFF
>TRBV18|TRBJ1-1
CASSLNHPGANTEAFF